This T cell receptor beta chain emerged from a study of neurological immune-mediated disorders. Study-level findings and limits: Across subjects, no CDR3 amino acid sequence appeared in expanded clones of more than one subject, a finding that suggested private repertoires in all groups.

This clonotype was recorded many times. Its antigen is still unknown. From 2 million PBMCs stored at -80 C, the unsorted libraries were generated. The CDR3 extends over 15 amino acids. V shed 5 bases and J shed 7 bases, with 21 bases lying between them. CDR1 and CDR2 (germline): DFQATT, SNEGSKA (reference sequence). TCRdb re-analysed the 5' RACE reads in MiXCR, keeping a single row per CDR3 protein. The table has about 40,000 distinct CDR3 sequences, roughly 14% seen once. The origin of this receptor is a woman aged 45-65 years with HTLV-1-associated myelopathy (HAM/TSP). Sequencing was carried out using PBMCs. The chain is built from TRBV20-1 and TRBJ2-4; a possible D gene is TRBD1 (9 bases). Written as DNA, the CDR3 is TGCAGTGCTGGGGAAACAGGGGGCGGGGGGAACATTCAGTACTTC. This codes for CSAGETGGGGNIQYF.